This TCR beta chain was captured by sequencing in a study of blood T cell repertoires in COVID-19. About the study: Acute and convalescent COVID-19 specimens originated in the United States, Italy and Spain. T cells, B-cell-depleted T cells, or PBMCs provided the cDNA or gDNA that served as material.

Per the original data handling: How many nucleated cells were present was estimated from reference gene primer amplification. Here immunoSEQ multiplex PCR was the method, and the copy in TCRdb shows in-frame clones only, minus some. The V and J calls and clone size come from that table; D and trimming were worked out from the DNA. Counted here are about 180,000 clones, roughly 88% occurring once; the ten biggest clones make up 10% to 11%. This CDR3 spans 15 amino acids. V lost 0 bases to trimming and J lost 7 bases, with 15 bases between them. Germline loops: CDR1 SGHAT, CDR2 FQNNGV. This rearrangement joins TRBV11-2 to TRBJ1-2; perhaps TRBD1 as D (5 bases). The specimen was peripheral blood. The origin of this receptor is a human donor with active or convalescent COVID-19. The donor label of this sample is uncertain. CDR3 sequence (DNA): TGTGCCAGCAGCTTAGATCTATGGGGAAGGGGTGGCTACACCTTC. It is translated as CASSLDLWGRGGYTF.